This T cell receptor (beta chain) was recovered during a study of shared clonotypes between healthy human individuals (dated by TCRdb to 2018 to 2020). Background for the entire study: The cohort included a few men and a couple of women between 18 and 49 years of age. For each donor, three plates each were used for CD4 naive and CD4 memory, two plates were used for CD8 naive, and one plate was used for CD8 memory. To estimate repertoire size and how much clonotypes are shared between individuals, the study performed deep sequencing of blood TCR repertoires from about 5 healthy adults. Libraries were prepared and TCR repertoires were sequenced by different laboratories using diverse techniques, in order to increase sequencing depth and limit assay-specific biases. Per donor, leukapheresis produced somewhere between about 0.94 and 9.5 billion PBMCs.

TCR CDR3 regions were amplified from genomic DNA by multiplex PCR using the deep immunoSEQ assay. For each cell subset, the extracted genomic DNA was distributed evenly across all wells of several immunoSEQ 96-well plates, and each plate served as one replicate. For sorted subsets, about 210 ng of genomic DNA, equivalent to 25,000 to 35,000 T cell genomes, went into each replicate PCR. The purified libraries were quantified using a Qubit 3.0 fluorometer, sized with a Bioanalyzer 2100, and then quantified again using the KAPA Library Quantification kit. A separate single-read 150-cycle Illumina NextSeq 550 flow cell was used to sequence each immunoSEQ 96-well plate. Per the source publication's procedure: The immunoSEQ output contained only junctional sequences without quality scores, so filtering could not match that applied to full-length reads. To assign V/J genes and CDR3, sequences were annotated against IMGT germline references using PyIR, a Python wrapper for IgBLAST v1.9. Reads with weak V/J assignments (E-value above 1e-6), missing CDR3, stop codons, out-of-frame junctions, or ambiguous translated residues were removed. A V3J clonotype was defined by an identical inferred V gene, J gene, and CDR3 amino acid sequence. Percentage overlap between repertoires was calculated by dividing the number of shared unique clonotypes by the size of the smaller repertoire. Richness of each repertoire was evaluated using RTK rarefaction, the Chao1 estimator, and Recon v2.1 estimates of unobserved clonotypes. OLGA was used to compute generation probabilities for all TCRbeta clonotypes that the gDNA method yielded from a few donors. TCRdb took over this immuneACCESS table, retaining in-frame rearrangements with V and J assigned. Such tables are incomplete; in checked studies, under half of the missing clones stem from an unresolved V gene, and the remainder is unexplained. V and J calls and clone size are given by that table; D and trimming were obtained from the DNA. The sample table holds some 550,000 clones, of which roughly 97% were seen once. Clones ranked in the top ten supply 0.057% of the sample.

From a lookup of the germline V gene, CDR1 and CDR2 are KGHSH and LQKENI. Trimming at the junction amounts to 3 bases on V and 2 bases on J, and the germline ends lie 11 bases apart. The CDR3 holds 15 amino acids from the cysteine to the phenylalanine. Just CDR3 DNA is preserved here, 45 bases in frame from base 1. The donors were healthy, HIV-negative adults with no recently reported acute infections or vaccinations. Only Caucasian adults living in Nashville, Tennessee, USA were represented among the donors. Magnetic negative selection was used to enrich CD4+ T cells, after which naive cells were positively selected on CD45RA and the negative fraction became the memory subset. Blood was collected by leukapheresis, and PBMCs were isolated by Ficoll-Histopaque density gradient centrifugation and then cryopreserved in liquid nitrogen vapor phase. Analytical flow cytometry was used to check the purity and quantity of each magnetically sorted T cell population. From each sorted fraction, genomic DNA was isolated and quantified by UV absorbance on a Nanodrop 2000c.

As concerns this clone: This clone's antigen is unknown. Per-base qualities were not stored, and no clone one base away is much larger.

The paper's findings and limits, for the study overall: Rarefaction of sorted-subset datasets indicated incomplete sequencing despite the large sequencing depth. Pairwise subsampling led to the expectation that sequencing depth would affect the degree of clonotype sharing among donors. Sharing across a handful of donors was observed for approximately 5% of naive CD4, about 4% of naive CD8, 2% to 2.5% of memory CD4, and around 0.42% of memory CD8 clonotypes. Compared with non-shared clonotypes, the clonotypes found in all four sorted-subset donors had higher generation probabilities. Sampling was restricted to blood, and TCR repertoires in tissue are likely to differ from TCR repertoires in blood. Larger estimated clonotype richness was generally found for naive subsets than for memory subsets. Because the study included a small number of donors, the genetic and exposure-history diversity represented was limited.

Sequenced sample: naive CD4+ T cells sorted from blood. The cell subset or site label, read with the paper, signifies: CD45RA+ positively selected. This receptor chain uses TRBV18 and TRBJ1-3; D gene: possibly TRBD1, on 5 matching bases. The TCR comes from a woman between 25 and 40 years old in good health. DNA sequence: TGTGCCAGCTCACCTTTAGGGGAACCTGGAAACACCATATATTTT. Its protein product is CASSPLGEPGNTIYF. The entire variable domain, with the stretches around the CDR3 drawn from the reference TRBV18 and TRBJ1-3 proteins, is NAGVMQNPRHLVRRRGQEARLRCSPMKGHSHVYWYRQLPEEGLKFMVYLQKENIIDESGMPKERFSAEFPKEGPSILRIQQVVRGDSAAYFCASSPLGEPGNTIYFGEGSWLTVV.